This note documents a single TCR beta chain sequence. The data stem from a study of blood T cell repertoires in COVID-19. Measured with immunoSEQ multiplex PCR; TCRdb has only the in-frame clones, and not every one. The profile shows tens of thousands of clones, roughly four fifths of them singletons. Trimming took 6 bases from V and 3 from J; bases not matched to a gene: 1. The germline V gene has CDR1 MNHEY and CDR2 SMNVEV (reference sequence). The CDR3 contains 14 residues. The receptor's source is a man aged 55 to 70 with acute or convalescent COVID-19. This chain uses TRBV27 with TRBJ1-4; 10 nucleotides agree with TRBD1. The sequenced sample consisted of peripheral blood. CDR3 protein: CASRGTGANEKLFF. As DNA, the CDR3 is TGTGCCAGCAGGGGGACAGGGGCTAATGAAAAACTGTTTTTT.